This TCR beta chain was sequenced during a study of T cell responses to AZD1222 COVID-19 vaccine. Trimming left V 5 bases short and J 6 bases short, with 10 bases between. Germline CDR1 is SGHTA and CDR2 is FQGNSA. The length of the CDR3 is 13 residues. Repertoires were generated with immunoSEQ multiplex PCR, while TCRdb's copy carries only in-frame clones and drops some. The sample lists 140,000 to 150,000 clones, 92% seen once, with more than 3.5% in the top ten. This clone was counted a single time. The sample consisted of peripheral blood, taken on day 0 of AZD1222 vaccination. The chain recombines TRBV7-2 with TRBJ2-2; D is undetermined. This TCR was sampled from an adult in good health. The CDR3 loop reads CASSNRRSGELFF. For the CDR3, the DNA is TGTGCCAGCAGCAACCGAAGGTCCGGGGAGCTGTTTTTT.